The sequence of this T cell receptor (beta chain) was determined in a study of read filtering for tumor transcriptome and immune sequencing. Study background: Patients were 17 male and about 15 female, mean age 65.9 years, range 47 to 80.

From roughly 400 ng of RNA, a library with molecular barcoded alpha/delta and beta/gamma adaptors was made. MiXCR was run by TCRdb on the reads, yielding one entry per CDR3 protein. The data contain 25,000 or so distinct CDR3 sequences, less than 25% of them singletons. This CDR3 comprises 13 residues. The V end was cut by 6 bases, the J end by 0 bases, with 8 bases between. Turning to this clonotype: Its antigen is unidentified.

Points from the study as a whole: Without single-read clonotypes, shared clonotype proportions correlated more between IR-seq and RNA-seq.

The material sequenced was a population of CD138-negative cells sorted from bone marrow. The V gene is TRBV12-3 or TRBV12-4, the J gene TRBJ1-1, with a tentative D call TRBD1 (5 bases). The receptor's source is a donor at least 40 years old with multiple myeloma. CDR3 DNA: TGTGCCAGCAGGAAGACAGTGAACACTGAAGCTTTCTTT. This encodes CASRKTVNTEAFF.